Many counts were recorded for the clone carrying this TCR beta chain. Germline assignment: CDR1 MNHEY and CDR2 SVGAGI. Trimming removed 4 bases from V and 10 bases from J; junction bases left unmatched: 8. The CDR3 runs 14 residues. One entry per CDR3 protein, called by TCRdb with MiXCR from the RT-PCR reads. This sample has fewer than 800,000 distinct CDR3 sequences; around 14% occur once, and the top ten carry roughly 3.9%. The V gene is TRBV6-5, the J gene TRBJ2-1; 9 nucleotides line up with TRBD2. The sample taken for sequencing was memory CD4+ T cells from blood. The receptor was derived from a female donor in good health, serving as a healthy control. The CDR3 here is CASSSWREGSEQFF. The CDR3 DNA sequence: TGTGCCAGCAGTTCTTGGCGGGAGGGTTCCGAGCAGTTCTTC.